This record concerns one T cell receptor (beta chain) sequence. This sample stems from a study of memory CD4+ T cells and cytomegalovirus serostatus. Single viable CD3+CD4+CD8-CD45RO+ cells were sorted as the memory CD4+ T cells. This table comes from immunoSEQ multiplex PCR, and its TCRdb copy is limited to in-frame clones, with some not included. The sample lists more than 55,000 clones; approximately 78% were seen once. Germline CDR1 is MNHEY and CDR2 is SMNVEV (reference sequence). The CDR3 sequence is 15 residues long. Between the trimmed V and J ends, which lost 9 bases and 2 bases, there was a span of 20 bases.

This sequence joins TRBV27 and TRBJ2-7; no clear D gene. The origin of this receptor is an adult in good health and CMV-seronegative. The sequenced sample was memory CD4+ T cells from blood. CDR3 loop: CARPPGVTSTYEQYF. CDR3 nucleotide sequence: TGTGCCAGGCCCCCCGGAGTGACCAGTACCTACGAGCAGTACTTC.